This T cell receptor (beta chain) emerged from a study of low-dose radiotherapy and immunotherapy resistance in tumors. At the level of the study: A total of 13 Gy over 26 weeks was given to Cohort 2 as 1 Gy per fraction every two weeks. Intravenous cyclophosphamide 200 mg/m2 was given every two weeks, one day before radiation and immunotherapy.

After removal of 7 bases from V and 5 bases from J, the junction contained 7 bases not matched to a gene. The CDR3 sequence is 13 residues long. Primers targeting TRAV and TRBV primed first-strand cDNA, covering alpha and beta chains. It was with a constant-region primer and a V-primer adapter that TCRs were amplified over around 18 PCR cycles. Following isolation, mRNA was amplified via in vitro transcription. TCRdb recomputed calls from the reads with MiXCR, one row per CDR3 protein. The sample carries fewer than 7,500 distinct CDR3 sequences, roughly 82% recorded once. Treatment of the donors consisted of nivolumab and ipilimumab (plus aspirin, low-dose cyclophosphamide and low-dose radiotherapy).

The sequence derives from a human donor with advanced metastatic prostate, ovarian, gallbladder or colorectal cancer (not recorded which). This table probably holds off-target reads from a library built for another chain. The chain uses TRBV12-3 or TRBV12-4 and TRBJ2-7; 8 bases fit TRBD1. This CDR3 reads CASTQGAGNEQYF. CDR3 DNA: TGTGCCAGCACCCAGGGGGCGGGAAACGAGCAGTACTTC.